The 26 T cell receptor beta chains in this list originate from one sample, sequenced in a study of cytomegalovirus exposure and HLA in healthy donors. Both 60 Vbeta primers and 13 Jbeta primers went into the PCR. Repertoires were generated with immunoSEQ multiplex PCR, while TCRdb's copy carries only in-frame clones and drops some. The table lists 150,000 or so clones, approximately 82% of them singletons. The sample taken for sequencing was PBMCs. These receptors were taken from a woman in her thirties or forties in good health and CMV-seronegative.

The chain couples TRBV28 to TRBJ2-7; D is unclear. This CDR3 is built from 13 residues. Trimming took off 3 bases at V and 6 bases at J, with 12 bases between the two ends. Looked up from germline, CDR1 is MDHEN and CDR2 is SYDVKM. The CDR3 DNA reads TGTGCCAGCAGTTTGGAAGACTTGGGCGAGCAGTACTTC. It is translated as CASSLEDLGEQYF.

This clone was seen a single time. The CDR3 spells CSVGGLATWNEQFF. Written as DNA, the CDR3 is TGCAGCGTTGGAGGGCTAGCGACCTGGAATGAGCAGTTCTTC. The chain combines TRBV29-1 with TRBJ2-1; a weak D match, TRBD2 (6 bases). The V end lost 4 bases, the J end lost 7 bases, and 17 bases lay between the germline ends. The CDR3 runs 14 residues. CDR1 and CDR2 from the germline V gene are SQVTM and ANQGSEA.

J is TRBJ2-3 and V is TRBV9, with 8 bases lining up with TRBD1. CDR1 is SGDLS and CDR2 is YYNGEE in the germline V gene. After removal of 4 bases from V and 3 bases from J, the junction contained 4 bases not matched to a gene. The CDR3 is made up of 14 amino acids. CDR3 bases: TGTGCCAGCAGCCCCGGACAGGGAACAGATACGCAGTATTTT. As protein: CASSPGQGTDTQYF.

This chain connects TRBV4-3 to TRBJ2-2; D possibly corresponds to TRBD1 (6 bases). Trimming pared 1 base from V and 4 bases from J, leaving 16 bases between. The germline V gene has CDR1 LGHNA and CDR2 YSLEER. The CDR3 has 17 amino acids. The CDR3 sequence is CASSQGAGDLITGELFF. CDR3 in DNA: TGCGCCAGCAGCCAAGGTGCAGGGGATCTAATCACCGGGGAGCTGTTTTTT.

The chain carries TRBV5-4 and TRBJ2-2; 13 nucleotides agree with TRBD2. Germline assignment: CDR1 SGHNT and CDR2 YYREEE (reference sequence). This CDR3 has 17 residues. Germline trimming cut 0 bases from V and 6 bases from J; bases unmatched to any gene: 5. CDR3 loop: CASSLGTSGSRSGELFF. The DNA for the CDR3 is TGTGCCAGCAGCTTGGGGACTAGCGGGAGTCGCTCCGGGGAGCTGTTTTTT.

This sequence joins TRBV6-5 and TRBJ2-7, with 8 bases fitting TRBD1. The CDR3 extends over 15 amino acids. V was clipped by 6 bases and J by 2 bases; unmatched bases: 9. Germline CDR1 is MNHEY and CDR2 is SVGAGI. The CDR3 sequence is CASSTPGGSTYEQYF. The CDR3 DNA follows: TGTGCCAGCAGCACTCCAGGGGGCTCAACCTACGAGCAGTACTTC.

J is TRBJ2-1 and V is TRBV5-1, with 9 bases identical to TRBD2. CDR1 is SGHRS and CDR2 is YFSETQ in the germline V gene. J was trimmed by 0 bases and V by 3 bases; bases with no gene match: 4. The length of the CDR3 is 16 residues. CDR3 DNA: TGCGCCAGCAGCTATATAGCGGGAGTCTCCTACAATGAGCAGTTCTTC. It is translated as CASSYIAGVSYNEQFF. Together with reference TRBV5-1 and TRBJ2-1, the CDR3 gives the full variable domain: KAGVTQTPRYLIKTRGQQVTLSCSPISGHRSVSWYQQTPGQGLQFLFEYFSETQRNKGNFPGRFSGRQFSNSRSEMNVSTLELGDSALYLCASSYIAGVSYNEQFFGPGTRLTVL.

The chain carries TRBV28 and TRBJ2-1; the D is unclear. CDR1 is MDHEN and CDR2 is SYDVKM in the germline V gene. Between the trimmed V and J ends, which lost 6 bases and 8 bases, there was a span of 8 bases. The CDR3 is 11 residues long. CDR3 sequence: CASSPYDEQFF. The CDR3 nucleotides read TGTGCCAGCAGCCCCTATGATGAGCAGTTCTTC. Full variable domain (rest looked up from reference TRBV28 and TRBJ2-1): DVKVTQSSRYLVKRTGEKVFLECVQDMDHENMFWYRQDPGLGLRLIYFSYDVKMKEKGDIPEGYSVSREKKERFSLILESASTNQTSMYLCASSPYDEQFFGPGTRLTVL.

This rearrangement joins TRBV10-3 to TRBJ2-2; TRBD2 matches 11 bases. V shed 6 bases and J 5 bases; nucleotides not matched to a gene: 8. This CDR3 is 16 amino acids long. Germline assignment: CDR1 ENHRY and CDR2 SYGVKD. The CDR3 reads CAIRPDSGRATGELFF. The CDR3 coding sequence is TGTGCCATCAGACCCGATAGCGGGAGGGCGACCGGGGAGCTGTTTTTT.

This clone was seen just once. The chain has TRBV4-3 and TRBJ2-3, with 12 bases identical to TRBD2. The germline V gene has CDR1 LGHNA and CDR2 YSLEER. The V gene end was trimmed by 1 base and the J gene end by 4 bases; junction bases not matched to a gene: 9. The CDR3 sequence is 18 residues long. In nucleotides, the CDR3 is TGCGCCAGCAGCCAAGGACTAGCGGGAGACACCCTCCCAGATACGCAGTATTTT. Its protein product is CASSQGLAGDTLPDTQYF.

In this sample, this clone turned up a few times. This rearrangement joins TRBV19 to TRBJ1-1; no definite D call. The V and J ends lost 4 bases and 1 base respectively, with 7 bases between them. From germline, CDR1 is LNHDA and CDR2 SQIVND (reference sequence). The CDR3 totals 13 residues. The CDR3 DNA reads TGTGCCAGTAGTAGTACACGGAACACTGAAGCTTTCTTT. Translated: CASSSTRNTEAFF.

The chain uses TRBV4-3 and TRBJ1-2; 8 nucleotides line up with TRBD1. Unmatched junction bases numbered 16, after V lost 1 base and J lost 6 bases. CDR1 is LGHNA and CDR2 is YSLEER in the germline V gene. The CDR3 has 18 amino acids. CDR3 amino acids: CASSQVFRTGLIGNGYTF. In DNA form, the CDR3 reads TGCGCCAGCAGCCAAGTATTTCGGACAGGGCTAATAGGGAATGGCTACACCTTC.

The rearrangement joins TRBV4-1 to TRBJ1-1; D not resolved. Deletions cut 4 bases from V and 4 bases from J, with 10 bases between. This CDR3 region has 13 residues. CDR1 and CDR2 from the germline V gene are MGHRA and YSYEKL. CDR3 DNA: TGCGCCAGCAGCCTGTCCATAGTCACTGAAGCTTTCTTT. This translates into CASSLSIVTEAFF.

V and J are TRBV4-1 and TRBJ2-1; 8 bases fit TRBD2. With V trimmed by 3 bases and J by 6 bases, 10 bases remained unmatched. CDR1 and CDR2 from the germline V gene are MGHRA and YSYEKL. This CDR3 region has 16 residues. CDR3 sequence reads: CASSQLIAGSLNEQFF. For the CDR3, the DNA is TGCGCCAGCAGCCAGCTCATAGCGGGATCCCTCAATGAGCAGTTCTTC.

The V gene is TRBV18, the J gene TRBJ2-2; unclear D gene. The V gene lost 3 bases and the J gene lost 4 bases, with 6 bases spanning the gap. The germline CDR1 and CDR2 sequences are KGHSH and LQKENI. The CDR3 is 13 residues long. The CDR3 reads CASSPLLTGELFF. CDR3 sequence (DNA): TGTGCCAGCTCACCGCTACTCACCGGGGAGCTGTTTTTT.

The chain joins TRBV7-3 to TRBJ2-2; tentatively, D is TRBD2 (5 bases). V lost 5 bases to trimming and J lost 3 bases, with 10 bases between them. Per germline, CDR1 SGHTA and CDR2 FQGTGA. CDR3 length: 14 amino acids. In DNA form, the CDR3 reads TGTGCCAGCAGCCCACAGAGGGACACCGGGGAGCTGTTTTTT. Translating it yields CASSPQRDTGELFF.

The chain couples TRBV5-4 to TRBJ2-7; 9 bases match TRBD1. Germline values: CDR1 SGHNT, CDR2 YYREEE (reference sequence). The CDR3 consists of 16 residues. After removal of 3 bases from V and 0 bases from J, the junction contained 7 bases not matched to a gene. The CDR3: CASSYGTGPSSYEQYF. In nucleotides, the CDR3 is TGTGCCAGCAGCTACGGGACAGGGCCTTCCTCCTACGAGCAGTACTTC.

This clone turned up a few times. The chain links TRBV2 to TRBJ2-1, with 8 bases matching TRBD1. CDR1 is SNHLY and CDR2 is FYNNEI in the germline V gene. This CDR3 region has 14 residues. With 8 bases clipped from V and 4 bases from J, the junction kept 7 bases outside the gene matches. The CDR3 nucleotides read TGTGCCAGCCTCGAGGACAGGGAATACAATGAGCAGTTCTTC. Amino acids: CASLEDREYNEQFF.

Remarks on this clone: This same CDR3 is encoded by further DNA sequences in the sample. The rearrangement joins TRBV11-3 to TRBJ2-3; D is unresolved. The V gene's germline CDR1 is SGHNT and CDR2 YENEEA. CDR3 size: 13 residues. Trimming removed 1 base at V and 3 bases at J, with 5 bases between. CDR3 protein: CASSLASTDTQYF. DNA for the CDR3: TGTGCCAGCAGCTTAGCCAGTACAGATACGCAGTATTTT.

The gene calls are TRBV7-8 and TRBJ2-7; D ambiguous. V was pared by 3 bases and J by 0 bases, with 6 bases between. Germline-derived CDR1 and CDR2 are SGHVS and FQNEAQ. The CDR3 has 13 residues. CDR3 sequence (DNA): TGTGCCAGCAGCTTCCCCCTCTCCTACGAGCAGTACTTC. Translated, it gives CASSFPLSYEQYF.

This clone was recorded once. The chain employs TRBV5-8 and TRBJ1-4; D possibly corresponds to TRBD1 (5 bases). Trimming stripped 2 bases from V and 0 bases from J, with 11 bases between. Germline CDR1 is SGHTS and CDR2 is YDEGEE. The CDR3 loop spans 16 amino acids. The CDR3 loop reads CASSLGRAATNEKLFF. As DNA, the CDR3 is TGTGCCAGCAGCTTAGGCAGGGCCGCAACTAATGAAAAACTGTTTTTT.

This chain uses TRBV6-1 with TRBJ2-7; perhaps TRBD1 as D (6 bases). This CDR3 has 13 residues. Germline V gene sequence: CDR1 MNHNS, CDR2 SASEGT. V was trimmed by 7 bases and J by 3 bases, leaving 13 bases between them. In DNA, the CDR3 is TGTGCCAGCAAGATTGGGACACTCTACGAGCAGTACTTC. Translated: CASKIGTLYEQYF.

The chain links TRBV9 to TRBJ2-1, with 8 bases that match TRBD2. This CDR3 has 16 residues. Unmatched junction bases numbered 9, after V lost 2 bases and J lost 5 bases. The germline gives CDR1 SGDLS, CDR2 YYNGEE. The CDR3 region is CASSVKSGSIHNEQFF. Written as DNA, the CDR3 is TGTGCCAGCAGCGTGAAGAGCGGGAGTATCCACAATGAGCAGTTCTTC.

This chain joins TRBV7-9 and TRBJ2-7; D call uncertain. The V and J ends lost 8 bases and 4 bases respectively, with 9 bases between them. Germline values: CDR1 SEHNR, CDR2 FQNEAQ (reference sequence). This CDR3 contains 11 residues. DNA for the CDR3: TGTGCCAGCGTAATATTTTACGAGCAGTACTTC. Translating it yields CASVIFYEQYF. The full variable domain, with the rest looked up from reference TRBV7-9 and TRBJ2-7, is DTGVSQNPRHKITKRGQNVTFRCDPISEHNRLYWYRQTLGQGPEFLTYFQNEAQLEKSRLLSDRFSAERPKGSFSTLEIQRTEQGDSAMYLCASVIFYEQYFGPGTRLTVT.

This sequence joins TRBV23-1 and TRBJ1-5, with D uncertain. TRBV23-1 is an open reading frame whose function is uncertain. The CDR3 spans 11 residues. CDR3 amino acids: CPRLRNQPQHF. In nucleotides, the CDR3 is TGCCCGAGGTTGCGCAATCAGCCCCAGCATTTT.

The chain uses TRBV28 and TRBJ2-3, with 11 bases aligning to TRBD2. The germline V gene has CDR1 MDHEN and CDR2 SYDVKM. CDR3 length: 15 amino acids. V lost 6 bases, J lost 1 base, and 3 bases stayed unmatched. CDR3 DNA: TGTGCCAGCAGGGGGGGACTAGCGGGCACAGATACGCAGTATTTT. It specifies CASRGGLAGTDTQYF.